A single sample is the source of the 18 T cell receptor beta chains below, sequenced in a study of cytomegalovirus exposure and HLA in healthy donors. This PCR relied on a set of 60 Vbeta primers and 13 Jbeta primers. Assay used: immunoSEQ multiplex PCR; TCRdb lists only in-frame clones, some missing. Among about 170,000 clones, approximately 81% were seen once, and the ten largest hold approximately 0.78%. The specimen was PBMCs. The receptors were sampled from a woman in her late teens or twenties in good health and CMV-seronegative.

The J gene is TRBJ2-1, the V gene TRBV4-1; a possible D gene is TRBD2 (6 bases). CDR1 and CDR2 from the germline V gene are MGHRA and YSYEKL. V dropped 4 bases and J dropped 4 bases, with 20 bases sitting between them. This CDR3 contains 17 residues. The CDR3 DNA reads as TGCGCCAGCAGCCCCCGTAGTTTGGCGGGGCTATACAATGAGCAGTTCTTC. It yields the protein CASSPRSLAGLYNEQFF.

The gene calls are TRBV28 and TRBJ1-5; weak D call: TRBD1 (5 bases). The V end lost 5 bases, the J end lost 7 bases, and 18 bases lay between the germline ends. The CDR3 contains 15 residues. Germline V gives CDR1 MDHEN, CDR2 SYDVKM. CDR3: CASSLPGGYNQPQHF. The DNA of the CDR3 is TGTGCCAGCAGTCTTCCGGGGGGTTACAACCAGCCCCAGCATTTT.

V and J are TRBV27 and TRBJ2-7, with D possibly being TRBD1 (5 bases). The CDR3 length is 13 residues. V was pared by 3 bases and J by 3 bases, with 9 bases between. Germline CDR1 MNHEY, CDR2 SMNVEV (reference sequence). The CDR3 loop is CASSLYRSYEQYF. As DNA, the CDR3 is TGTGCCAGCAGTTTGTACAGGAGCTACGAGCAGTACTTC.

The CDR3 spells CASSPGTGTNTEAFF. CDR3 DNA: TGCGCCAGCAGCCCAGGGACAGGGACGAACACTGAAGCTTTCTTT. This chain connects TRBV5-1 to TRBJ1-1, with TRBD1 identical over 9 bases. The CDR3 is made up of 15 amino acids. V dropped 4 bases and J dropped 1; count of bases not matched to a gene: 5. Germline V CDR1 and CDR2: SGHRS, YFSETQ.

This clone was seen a handful of times. The chain is built from TRBV4-1 and TRBJ1-1; D not certain. Germline CDR1 is MGHRA and CDR2 is YSYEKL. V was cut by 5 bases and J by 0 bases, with 13 bases left in between. This CDR3 comprises 15 residues. The CDR3 nucleotides read TGCGCCAGCAGCAGTTCGACACAAATGAACACTGAAGCTTTCTTT. Its protein product is CASSSSTQMNTEAFF.

This clone was counted between two and nine times. The CDR3 DNA reads as TGTGCCAGCAGTTCGGGGGGGCCCGGGGAGCTGTTTTTT. Translated, it gives CASSSGGPGELFF. The rearrangement links TRBV28 to TRBJ2-2; 8 nucleotides agree with TRBD2. Trimming removed 4 bases from V and 6 bases from J; junction bases left unmatched: 1. The length of the CDR3 is 13 residues. Germline assignment: CDR1 MDHEN and CDR2 SYDVKM.

The rearrangement joins TRBV6-1 to TRBJ2-1, with a possible D match to TRBD2 (6 bases). The CDR3 contains 13 residues. V gave up 7 bases and J gave up 4 bases, with 11 bases separating them. Per the germline V gene, CDR1 is MNHNS and CDR2 is SASEGT. CDR3 sequence: CASISGTYNEQFF. The CDR3 region has the DNA TGTGCCAGCATTTCGGGGACTTACAATGAGCAGTTCTTC.

The chain is built from TRBV10-3 and TRBJ2-1; D gene uncertain. This CDR3 has 12 residues. From germline, CDR1 is ENHRY and CDR2 SYGVKD. Trimming took 10 bases from V and 2 from J, leaving 9 bases between them. The CDR3 DNA reads TGTGCCACCGGGTCCACCTACAATGAGCAGTTCTTC. This encodes CATGSTYNEQFF.

Only a few counts were recorded for this clone. The genes are TRBV4-1 and TRBJ1-3; tentative D call: TRBD1 (6 bases). In germline, CDR1 is MGHRA, CDR2 YSYEKL. This CDR3 has 16 amino acids. V was cut by 1 base and J by 4 bases, with 14 bases left in between. This CDR3 is CASSQAGANTGNTIYF. The CDR3 region has the DNA TGCGCCAGCAGCCAAGCAGGGGCTAATACGGGAAACACCATATATTTT.

The J gene is TRBJ2-3, the V gene TRBV7-9, with 9 bases aligning to TRBD1. Germline CDR1 and CDR2: SEHNR and FQNEAQ (reference sequence). CDR3 length: 16 residues. The J segment lost 3 bases and the V segment lost 7 bases, leaving 11 bases of the junction unmatched. The CDR3 spells CASTNRRTGVTDTQYF. The CDR3 DNA follows: TGTGCCAGCACCAACCGTCGGACAGGGGTAACAGATACGCAGTATTTT. Filled out from reference TRBV7-9 and TRBJ2-3, the complete variable domain reads DTGVSQNPRHKITKRGQNVTFRCDPISEHNRLYWYRQTLGQGPEFLTYFQNEAQLEKSRLLSDRFSAERPKGSFSTLEIQRTEQGDSAMYLCASTNRRTGVTDTQYFGPGTRLTVL.

V usage is TRBV5-1 and J usage is TRBJ1-1; D may be TRBD1 (6 bases). The germline V gene encodes CDR1 SGHRS and CDR2 YFSETQ. The CDR3 is made up of 14 amino acids. Trimming left V 3 bases short and J 5 bases short, with 14 bases between. CDR3 coding DNA: TGCGCCAGCAGCTCCACCACAGGGACGACTGAAGCTTTCTTT. It encodes CASSSTTGTTEAFF.

The V and J genes are TRBV5-4 and TRBJ1-2; a weak D match, TRBD1 (5 bases). V shed 4 bases and J shed 8 bases, with 15 bases lying between them. Germline lookup yields CDR1 SGHNT and CDR2 YYREEE (reference sequence). The CDR3 is made up of 13 amino acids. CDR3 sequence reads: CASSEREGLGYTF. The CDR3 DNA reads as TGTGCCAGCAGCGAAAGGGAGGGGCTCGGCTACACCTTC.

The chain recombines TRBV7-2 with TRBJ2-5; D not certain. V lost 8 bases and J lost 4, with 14 bases in between. CDR1 SGHTA and CDR2 FQGNSA come from the germline V gene. The CDR3 is 13 amino acids. The CDR3: CASGPTGLETQYF. DNA of the CDR3: TGTGCCAGCGGCCCGACTGGCCTAGAGACCCAGTACTTC.

V and J are TRBV13 and TRBJ2-3, with TRBD1 matching over 8 bases. Germline lookup yields CDR1 PRHDT and CDR2 FYEKMQ (reference sequence). This CDR3 has 16 amino acids. The V gene end was trimmed by 5 bases and the J gene end by 2 bases; junction bases not matched to a gene: 9. The CDR3 reads CASSLRTGMATDTQYF. In DNA form, the CDR3 reads TGTGCCAGCAGCCTTCGGACAGGGATGGCCACAGATACGCAGTATTTT.

The chain is built from TRBV2 and TRBJ2-1; no clear D gene. Deletions cut 7 bases from V and 7 bases from J, with 11 bases between. CDR1 and CDR2 (germline): SNHLY, FYNNEI. CDR3 length equals 12 residues. DNA of the CDR3: TGTGCCAGCACTTTCCTTCTTAATGAGCAGTTCTTC. Amino acids: CASTFLLNEQFF.

This clone came up a few times. The chain combines TRBV6-5 with TRBJ2-7; TRBD1 agrees at 7 bases. V lost 5 bases and J lost 3; bases outside the gene matches: 10. The germline V gene encodes CDR1 MNHEY and CDR2 SVGAGI. The CDR3 sequence is 15 residues long. DNA for the CDR3: TGTGCCAGCAGTGCACACTCGGGACAGCACTACGAGCAGTACTTC. This gives the protein CASSAHSGQHYEQYF.

The rearrangement joins TRBV4-1 to TRBJ1-3; 10 bases fit TRBD1. CDR3 length: 18 residues. Germline assignment: CDR1 MGHRA and CDR2 YSYEKL. V was pared by 0 bases and J by 7 bases, with 12 bases of the junction left unmatched. CDR3 amino acids: CASSQDLLLGQGLNTIYF. The CDR3 DNA reads as TGCGCCAGCAGCCAAGACCTACTATTGGGACAGGGGCTCAACACCATATATTTT.

With regard to this clone: A read error may account for a junction end that differs from germline. The genes are TRBV15 and TRBJ2-1, with 7 bases lining up with TRBD2. Germline CDR1 reads LNHNV; CDR2 reads YYDKDF (reference sequence). The CDR3 runs to 13 residues. The CDR3 here is CATSRSSGKELLF. CDR3 nucleotide sequence: TGTGCCACCAGCAGATCCAGCGGGAAGGAGCTGCTCTTC.